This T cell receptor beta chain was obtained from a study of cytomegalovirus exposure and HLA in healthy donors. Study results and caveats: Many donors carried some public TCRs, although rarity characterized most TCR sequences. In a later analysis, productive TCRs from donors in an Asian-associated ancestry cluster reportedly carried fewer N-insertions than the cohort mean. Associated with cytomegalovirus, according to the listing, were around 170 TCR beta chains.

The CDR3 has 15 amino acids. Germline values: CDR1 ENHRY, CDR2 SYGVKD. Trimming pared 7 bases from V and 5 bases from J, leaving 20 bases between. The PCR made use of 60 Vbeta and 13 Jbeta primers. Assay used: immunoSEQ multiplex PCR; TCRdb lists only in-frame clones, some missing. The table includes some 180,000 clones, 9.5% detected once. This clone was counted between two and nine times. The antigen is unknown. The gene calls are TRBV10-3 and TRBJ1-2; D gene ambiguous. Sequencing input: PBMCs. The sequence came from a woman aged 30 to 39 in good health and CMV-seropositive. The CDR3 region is CAINRASTAGYGYTF. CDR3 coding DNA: TGTGCCATCAACCGGGCCTCTACAGCGGGGTATGGCTACACCTTC.